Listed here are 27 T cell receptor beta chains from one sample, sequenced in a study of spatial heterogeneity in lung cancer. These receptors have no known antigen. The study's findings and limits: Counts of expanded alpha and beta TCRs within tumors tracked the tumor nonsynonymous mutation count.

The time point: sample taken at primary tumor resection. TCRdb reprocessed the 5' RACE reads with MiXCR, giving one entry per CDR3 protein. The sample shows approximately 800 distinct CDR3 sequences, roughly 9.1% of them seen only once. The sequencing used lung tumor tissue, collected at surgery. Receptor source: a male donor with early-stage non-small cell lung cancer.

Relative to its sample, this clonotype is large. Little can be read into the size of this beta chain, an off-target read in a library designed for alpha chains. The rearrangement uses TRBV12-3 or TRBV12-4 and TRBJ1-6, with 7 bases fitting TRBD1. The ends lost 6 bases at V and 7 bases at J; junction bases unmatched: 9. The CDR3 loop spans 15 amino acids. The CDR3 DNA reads TGTGCCAGCAGGACAGAACAGGGGTTGAATTCACCCCTCCACTTT. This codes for CASRTEQGLNSPLHF.

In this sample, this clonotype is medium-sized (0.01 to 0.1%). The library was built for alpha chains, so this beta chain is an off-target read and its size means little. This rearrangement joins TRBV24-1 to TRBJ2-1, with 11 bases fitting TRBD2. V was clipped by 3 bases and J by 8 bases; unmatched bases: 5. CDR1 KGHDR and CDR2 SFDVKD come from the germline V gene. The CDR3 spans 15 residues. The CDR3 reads CATSDITSGGYEQFF. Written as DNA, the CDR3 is TGTGCCACCAGTGATATAACTAGCGGGGGCTATGAGCAGTTCTTC.

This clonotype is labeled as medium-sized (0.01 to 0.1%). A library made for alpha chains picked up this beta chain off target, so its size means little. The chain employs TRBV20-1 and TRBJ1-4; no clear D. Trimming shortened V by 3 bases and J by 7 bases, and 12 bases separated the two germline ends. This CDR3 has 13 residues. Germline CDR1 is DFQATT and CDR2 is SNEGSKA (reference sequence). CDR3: CSASMGLGEKLFF. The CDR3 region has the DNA TGCAGTGCTAGTATGGGGTTGGGTGAAAAACTGTTTTTT.

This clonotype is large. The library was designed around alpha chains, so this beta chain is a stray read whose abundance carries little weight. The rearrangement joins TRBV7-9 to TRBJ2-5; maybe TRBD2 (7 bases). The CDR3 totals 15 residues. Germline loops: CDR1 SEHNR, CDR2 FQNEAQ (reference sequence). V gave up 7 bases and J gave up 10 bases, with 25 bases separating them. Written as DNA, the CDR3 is TGTGCCAGCATCCAAGAGGGCGGGGGCGCCGGGGGCCAGTACTTC. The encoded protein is CASIQEGGGAGGQYF.

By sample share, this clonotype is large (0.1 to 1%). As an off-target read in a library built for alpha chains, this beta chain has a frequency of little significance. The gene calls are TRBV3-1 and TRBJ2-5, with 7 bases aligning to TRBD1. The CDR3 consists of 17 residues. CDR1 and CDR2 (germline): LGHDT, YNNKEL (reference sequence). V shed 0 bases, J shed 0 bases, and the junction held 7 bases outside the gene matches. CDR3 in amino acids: CASSQDRGTAHQETQYF. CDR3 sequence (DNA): TGTGCCAGCAGCCAAGATAGGGGGACAGCTCACCAAGAGACCCAGTACTTC.

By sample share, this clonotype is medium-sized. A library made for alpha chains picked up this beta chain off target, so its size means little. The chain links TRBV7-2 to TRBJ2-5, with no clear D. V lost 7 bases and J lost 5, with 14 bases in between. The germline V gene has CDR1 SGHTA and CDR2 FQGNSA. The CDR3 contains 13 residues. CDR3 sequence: CASTQGLLETQYF. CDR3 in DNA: TGTGCCAGCACCCAAGGTCTTTTGGAGACCCAGTACTTC.

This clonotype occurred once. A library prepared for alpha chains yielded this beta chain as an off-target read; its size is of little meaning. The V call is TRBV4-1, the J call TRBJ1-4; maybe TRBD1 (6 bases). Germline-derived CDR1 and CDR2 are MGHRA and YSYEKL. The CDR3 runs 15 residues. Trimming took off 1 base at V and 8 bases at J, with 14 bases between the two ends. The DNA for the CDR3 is TGCGCCAGCAGCCAAGTACAGGGAGAAGGAGAAAAACTGTTTTTT. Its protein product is CASSQVQGEGEKLFF.

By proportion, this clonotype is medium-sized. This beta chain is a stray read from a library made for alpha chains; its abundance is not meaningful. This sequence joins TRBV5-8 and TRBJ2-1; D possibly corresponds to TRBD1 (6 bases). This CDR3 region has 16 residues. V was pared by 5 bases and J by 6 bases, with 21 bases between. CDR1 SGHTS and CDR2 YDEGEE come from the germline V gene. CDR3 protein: CASRDTGLGRSNEQFF. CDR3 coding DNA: TGTGCCAGCAGAGATACAGGGCTGGGTCGGTCCAATGAGCAGTTCTTC.

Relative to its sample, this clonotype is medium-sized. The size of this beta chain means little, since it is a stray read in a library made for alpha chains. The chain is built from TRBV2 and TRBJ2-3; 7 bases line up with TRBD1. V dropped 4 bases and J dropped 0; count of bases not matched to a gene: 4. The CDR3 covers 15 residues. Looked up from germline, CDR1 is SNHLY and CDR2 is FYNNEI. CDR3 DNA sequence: TGTGCCAGCAGTGGGGGGACAGCTAGCACAGATACGCAGTATTTT. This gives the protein CASSGGTASTDTQYF. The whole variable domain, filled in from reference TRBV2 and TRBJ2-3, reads EPEVTQTPSHQVTQMGQEVILRCVPISNHLYFYWYRQILGQKVEFLVSFYNNEISEKSEIFDDQFSVERPDGSNFTLKIRSTKLEDSAMYFCASSGGTASTDTQYFGPGTRLTVL.

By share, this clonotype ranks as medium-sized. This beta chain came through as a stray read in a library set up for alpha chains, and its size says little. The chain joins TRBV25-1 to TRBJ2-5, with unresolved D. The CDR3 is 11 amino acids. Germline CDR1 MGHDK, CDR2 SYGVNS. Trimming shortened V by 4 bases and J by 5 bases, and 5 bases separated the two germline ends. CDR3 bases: TGTGCCAGCAGTGTTTCCGAGACCCAGTACTTC. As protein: CASSVSETQYF. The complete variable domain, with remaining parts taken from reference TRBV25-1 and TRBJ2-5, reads EADIYQTPRYLVIGTGKKITLECSQTMGHDKMYWYQQDPGMELHLIHYSYGVNSTEKGDLSSESTVSRIRTEHFPLTLESARPSHTSQYLCASSVSETQYFGPGTRLLVL.

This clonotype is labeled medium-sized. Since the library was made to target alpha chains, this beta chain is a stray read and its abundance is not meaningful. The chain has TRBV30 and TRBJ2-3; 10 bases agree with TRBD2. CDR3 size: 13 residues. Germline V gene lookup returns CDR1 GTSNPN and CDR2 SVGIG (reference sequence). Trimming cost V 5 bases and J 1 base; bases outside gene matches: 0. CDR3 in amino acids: CAWGLAGTDTQYF. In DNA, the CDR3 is TGTGCCTGGGGACTAGCGGGCACAGATACGCAGTATTTT.

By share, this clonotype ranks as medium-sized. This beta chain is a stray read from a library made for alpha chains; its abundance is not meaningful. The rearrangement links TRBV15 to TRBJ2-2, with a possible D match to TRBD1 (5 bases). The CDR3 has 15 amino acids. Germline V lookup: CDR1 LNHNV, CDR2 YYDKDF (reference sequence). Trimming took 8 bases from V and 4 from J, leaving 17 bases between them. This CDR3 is CATARVDQGTGELFF. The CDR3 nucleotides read TGTGCCACCGCCCGGGTGGACCAGGGCACCGGGGAGCTGTTTTTT.

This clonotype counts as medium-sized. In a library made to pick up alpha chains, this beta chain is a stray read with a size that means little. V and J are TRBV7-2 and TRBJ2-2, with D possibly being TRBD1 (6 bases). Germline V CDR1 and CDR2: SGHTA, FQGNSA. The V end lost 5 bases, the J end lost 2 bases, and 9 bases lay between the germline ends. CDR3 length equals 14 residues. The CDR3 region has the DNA TGTGCCAGCAGCCGGGACATTAACACCGGGGAGCTGTTTTTT. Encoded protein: CASSRDINTGELFF.

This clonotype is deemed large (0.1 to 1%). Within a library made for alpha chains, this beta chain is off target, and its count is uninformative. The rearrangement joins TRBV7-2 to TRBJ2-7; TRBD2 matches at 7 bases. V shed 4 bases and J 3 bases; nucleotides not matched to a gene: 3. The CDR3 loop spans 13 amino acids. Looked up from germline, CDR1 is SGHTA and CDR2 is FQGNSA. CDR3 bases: TGTGCCAGCAGCTGGGGCGGGGGCTACGAGCAGTACTTC. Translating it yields CASSWGGGYEQYF.

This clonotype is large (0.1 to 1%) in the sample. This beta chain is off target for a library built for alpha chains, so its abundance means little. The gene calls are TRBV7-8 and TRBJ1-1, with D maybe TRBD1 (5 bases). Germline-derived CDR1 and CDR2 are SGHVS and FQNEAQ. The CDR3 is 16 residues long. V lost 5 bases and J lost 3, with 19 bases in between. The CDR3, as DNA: TGTGCCAGCAGCCAAACGGATACAGGATCTGACACTGAAGCTTTCTTT. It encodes CASSQTDTGSDTEAFF.

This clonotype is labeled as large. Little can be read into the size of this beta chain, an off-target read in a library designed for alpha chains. The CDR3 DNA sequence: TGTGCCACCAGCAGAGGGGAACGGGACGAGCAGTACTTC. As protein: CATSRGERDEQYF. The J gene is TRBJ2-7, the V gene TRBV15; D not resolved. V lost 1 base and J lost 5, with 9 bases in between. CDR3 length: 13 residues. Germline assignment: CDR1 LNHNV and CDR2 YYDKDF (reference sequence).

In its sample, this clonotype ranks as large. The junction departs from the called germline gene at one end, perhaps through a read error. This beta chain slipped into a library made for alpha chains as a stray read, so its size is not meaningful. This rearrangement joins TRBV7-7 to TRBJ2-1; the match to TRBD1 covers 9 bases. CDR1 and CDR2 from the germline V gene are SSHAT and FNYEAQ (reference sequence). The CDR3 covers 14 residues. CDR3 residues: CASSSTGGDGEQFF. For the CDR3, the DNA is TGTGCTAGCAGCAGTACAGGGGGCGATGGTGAGCAGTTCTTC.

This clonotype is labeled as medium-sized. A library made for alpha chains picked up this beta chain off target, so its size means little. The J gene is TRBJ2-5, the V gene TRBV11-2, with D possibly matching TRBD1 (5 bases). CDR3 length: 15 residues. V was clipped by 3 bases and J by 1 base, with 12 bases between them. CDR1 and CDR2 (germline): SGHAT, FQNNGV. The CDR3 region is CASSFFGQGQETQYF. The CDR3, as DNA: TGTGCCAGCAGCTTCTTCGGGCAGGGCCAAGAGACCCAGTACTTC.

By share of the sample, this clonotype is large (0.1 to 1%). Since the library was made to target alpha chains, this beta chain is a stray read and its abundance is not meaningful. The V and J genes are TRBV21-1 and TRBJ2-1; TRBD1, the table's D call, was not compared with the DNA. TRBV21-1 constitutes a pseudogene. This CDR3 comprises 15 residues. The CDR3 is CASSPTGGSYNEQFF. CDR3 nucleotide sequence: TGTGCCAGCAGCCCGACCGGGGGATCCTACAATGAGCAGTTCTTC.

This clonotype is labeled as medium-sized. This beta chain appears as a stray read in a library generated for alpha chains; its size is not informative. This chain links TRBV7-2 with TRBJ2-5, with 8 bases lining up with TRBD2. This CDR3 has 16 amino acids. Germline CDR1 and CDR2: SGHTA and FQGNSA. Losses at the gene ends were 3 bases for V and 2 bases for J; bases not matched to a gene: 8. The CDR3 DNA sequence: TGTGCCAGCAGCTTCTGGGTAGCGGGGAAACAAGAGACCCAGTACTTC. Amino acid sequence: CASSFWVAGKQETQYF.

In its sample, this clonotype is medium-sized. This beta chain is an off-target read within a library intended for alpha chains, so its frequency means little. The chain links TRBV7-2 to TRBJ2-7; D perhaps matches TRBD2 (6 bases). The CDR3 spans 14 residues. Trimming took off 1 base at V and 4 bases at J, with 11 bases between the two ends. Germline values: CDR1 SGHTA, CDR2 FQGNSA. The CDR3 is CASSLGGGVYEQYF. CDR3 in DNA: TGTGCCAGCAGCTTAGGGGGAGGAGTTTACGAGCAGTACTTC.

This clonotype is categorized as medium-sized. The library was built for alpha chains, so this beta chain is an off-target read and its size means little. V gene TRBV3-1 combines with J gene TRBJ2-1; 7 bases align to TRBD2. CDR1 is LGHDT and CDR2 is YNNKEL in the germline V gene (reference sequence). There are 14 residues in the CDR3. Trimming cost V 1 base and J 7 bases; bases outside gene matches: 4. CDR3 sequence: CASSQASGLNEQFF. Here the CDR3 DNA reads TGTGCCAGCAGCCAAGCTAGCGGCCTTAATGAGCAGTTCTTC.

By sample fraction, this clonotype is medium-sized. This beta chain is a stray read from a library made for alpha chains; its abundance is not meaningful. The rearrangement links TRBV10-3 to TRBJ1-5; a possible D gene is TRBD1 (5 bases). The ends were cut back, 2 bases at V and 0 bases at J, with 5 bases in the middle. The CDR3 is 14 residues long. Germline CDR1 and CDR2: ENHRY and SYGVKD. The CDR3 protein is CAISEGTSNQPQHF. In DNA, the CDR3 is TGTGCCATCAGTGAGGGGACTAGCAATCAGCCCCAGCATTTT.

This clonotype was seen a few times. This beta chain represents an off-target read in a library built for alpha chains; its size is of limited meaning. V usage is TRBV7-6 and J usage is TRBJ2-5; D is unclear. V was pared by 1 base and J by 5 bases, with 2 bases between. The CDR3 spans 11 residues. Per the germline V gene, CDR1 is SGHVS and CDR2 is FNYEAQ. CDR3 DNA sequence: TGTGCCAGCAGCTTAGATGAGACCCAGTACTTC. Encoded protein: CASSLDETQYF. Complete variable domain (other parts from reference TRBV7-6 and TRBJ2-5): GAGVSQSPRYKVTKRGQDVALRCDPISGHVSLYWYRQALGQGPEFLTYFNYEAQQDKSGLPNDRFSAERPEGSISTLTIQRTEQRDSAMYRCASSLDETQYFGPGTRLLVL.

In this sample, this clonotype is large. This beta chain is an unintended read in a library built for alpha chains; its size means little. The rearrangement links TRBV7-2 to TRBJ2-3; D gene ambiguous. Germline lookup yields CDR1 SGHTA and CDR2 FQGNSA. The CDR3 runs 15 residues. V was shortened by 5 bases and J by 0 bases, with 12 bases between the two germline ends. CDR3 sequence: CASSQVDLSTDTQYF. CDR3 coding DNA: TGTGCCAGCAGCCAGGTGGACCTTAGCACAGATACGCAGTATTTT.

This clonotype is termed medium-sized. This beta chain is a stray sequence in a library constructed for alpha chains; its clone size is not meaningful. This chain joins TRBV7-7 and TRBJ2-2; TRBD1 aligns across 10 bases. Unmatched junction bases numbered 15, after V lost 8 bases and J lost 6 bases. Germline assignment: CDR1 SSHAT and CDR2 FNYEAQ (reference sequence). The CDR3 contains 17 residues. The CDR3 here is CASARNRDRGSAGELFF. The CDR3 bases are TGTGCCAGCGCACGCAACCGGGACAGGGGTTCAGCCGGGGAGCTGTTTTTT.

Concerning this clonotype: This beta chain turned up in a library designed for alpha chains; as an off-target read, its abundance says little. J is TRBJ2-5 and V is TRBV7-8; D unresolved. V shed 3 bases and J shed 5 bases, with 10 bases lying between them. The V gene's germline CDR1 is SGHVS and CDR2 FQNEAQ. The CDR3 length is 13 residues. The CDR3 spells CASSLVRVETQYF. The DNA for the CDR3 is TGTGCCAGCAGCTTGGTTCGGGTTGAGACCCAGTACTTC.